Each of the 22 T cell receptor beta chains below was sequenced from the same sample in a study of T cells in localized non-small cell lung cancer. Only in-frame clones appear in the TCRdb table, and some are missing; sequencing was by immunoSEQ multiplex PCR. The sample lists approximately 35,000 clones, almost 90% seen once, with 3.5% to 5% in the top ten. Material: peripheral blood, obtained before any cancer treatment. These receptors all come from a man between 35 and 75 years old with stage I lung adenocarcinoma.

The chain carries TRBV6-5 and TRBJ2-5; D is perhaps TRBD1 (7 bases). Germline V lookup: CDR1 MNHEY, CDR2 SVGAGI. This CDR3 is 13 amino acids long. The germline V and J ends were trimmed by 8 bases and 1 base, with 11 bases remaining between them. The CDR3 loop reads CASGGTAQETQYF. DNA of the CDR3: TGTGCCAGCGGGGGGACAGCCCAAGAGACCCAGTACTTC.

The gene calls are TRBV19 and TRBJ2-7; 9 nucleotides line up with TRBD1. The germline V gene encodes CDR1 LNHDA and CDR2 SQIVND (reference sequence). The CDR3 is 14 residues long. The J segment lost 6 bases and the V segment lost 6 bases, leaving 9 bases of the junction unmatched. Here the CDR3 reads CASRPGQGSPEQYF. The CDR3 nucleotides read TGTGCCAGTAGACCCGGACAGGGGTCTCCCGAGCAGTACTTC.

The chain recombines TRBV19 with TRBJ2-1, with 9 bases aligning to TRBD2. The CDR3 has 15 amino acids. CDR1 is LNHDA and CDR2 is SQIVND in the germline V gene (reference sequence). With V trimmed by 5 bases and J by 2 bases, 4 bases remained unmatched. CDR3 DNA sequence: TGTGCCAGTAGTCTATTAGCGGGGGCCTACAATGAGCAGTTCTTC. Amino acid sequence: CASSLLAGAYNEQFF.

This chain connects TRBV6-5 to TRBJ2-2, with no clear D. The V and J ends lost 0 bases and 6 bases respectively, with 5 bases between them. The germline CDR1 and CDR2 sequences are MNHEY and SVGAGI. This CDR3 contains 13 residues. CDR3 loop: CASSYSGSGELFF. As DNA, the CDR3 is TGTGCCAGCAGTTACTCGGGTTCCGGGGAGCTGTTTTTT.

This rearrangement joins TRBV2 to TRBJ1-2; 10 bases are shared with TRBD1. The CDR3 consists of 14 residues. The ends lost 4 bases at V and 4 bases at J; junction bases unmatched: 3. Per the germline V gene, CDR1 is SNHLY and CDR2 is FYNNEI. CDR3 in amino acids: CASSGQGATYGYTF. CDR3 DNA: TGTGCCAGCAGTGGACAGGGGGCTACCTATGGCTACACCTTC.

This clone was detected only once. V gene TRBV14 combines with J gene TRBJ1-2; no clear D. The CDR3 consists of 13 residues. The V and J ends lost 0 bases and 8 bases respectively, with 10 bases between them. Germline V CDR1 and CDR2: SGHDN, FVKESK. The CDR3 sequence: CASSQEAGSGYTF. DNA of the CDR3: TGTGCCAGCAGCCAAGAAGCCGGGTCGGGCTACACCTTC.

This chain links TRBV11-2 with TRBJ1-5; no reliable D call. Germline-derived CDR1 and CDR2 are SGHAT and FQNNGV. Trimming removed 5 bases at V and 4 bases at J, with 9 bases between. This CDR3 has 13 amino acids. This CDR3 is CASSTFSNQPQHF. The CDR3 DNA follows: TGTGCCAGCAGCACCTTTTCAAATCAGCCCCAGCATTTT.

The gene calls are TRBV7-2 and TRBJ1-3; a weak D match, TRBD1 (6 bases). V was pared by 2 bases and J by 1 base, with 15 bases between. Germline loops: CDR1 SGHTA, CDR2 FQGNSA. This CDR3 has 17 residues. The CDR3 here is CASSLLRGGTSGNTIYF. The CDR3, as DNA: TGTGCCAGCAGCTTACTCCGAGGGGGGACTTCTGGAAACACCATATATTTT.

CDR3 loop: CASSYGGGEADTQYF. The CDR3, as DNA: TGTGCCAGCAGTTACGGCGGTGGAGAGGCAGATACGCAGTATTTT. The chain carries TRBV6-5 and TRBJ2-3; D unresolved. The CDR3 runs to 15 residues. Trimming left V 2 bases short and J 4 bases short, with 13 bases between. Germline V gene data show CDR1 as MNHEY and CDR2 as SVGAGI.

This CDR3 reads CASSQGFLGLGGYTF. CDR3 coding DNA: TGTGCCAGCAGCCAAGGTTTTCTGGGCTTAGGTGGCTACACCTTC. The chain is built from TRBV14 and TRBJ1-2; no definite D call. The CDR3 runs 15 residues. From germline, CDR1 is SGHDN and CDR2 FVKESK. V lost 1 base, J lost 7 bases, and 16 bases lay in between.

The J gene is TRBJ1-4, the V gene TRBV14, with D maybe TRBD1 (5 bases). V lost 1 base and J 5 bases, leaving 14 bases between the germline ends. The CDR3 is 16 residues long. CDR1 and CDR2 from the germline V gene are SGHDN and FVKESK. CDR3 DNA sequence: TGTGCCAGCAGCCAAGGATTGGGGGAGAGAAATGAAAAACTGTTTTTT. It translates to CASSQGLGERNEKLFF. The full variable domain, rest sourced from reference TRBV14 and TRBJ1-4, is EAGVTQFPSHSVIEKGQTVTLRCDPISGHDNLYWYRRVMGKEIKFLLHFVKESKQDESGMPNNRFLAERTGGTYSTLKVQPAELEDSGVYFCASSQGLGERNEKLFFGSGTQLSVL.

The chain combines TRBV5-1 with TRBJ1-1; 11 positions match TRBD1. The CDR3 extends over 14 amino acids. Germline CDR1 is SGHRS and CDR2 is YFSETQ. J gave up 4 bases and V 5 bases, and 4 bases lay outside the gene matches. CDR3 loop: CASSSGTGGTEAFF. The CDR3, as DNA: TGCGCCAGCAGTTCCGGGACAGGGGGCACTGAAGCTTTCTTT.

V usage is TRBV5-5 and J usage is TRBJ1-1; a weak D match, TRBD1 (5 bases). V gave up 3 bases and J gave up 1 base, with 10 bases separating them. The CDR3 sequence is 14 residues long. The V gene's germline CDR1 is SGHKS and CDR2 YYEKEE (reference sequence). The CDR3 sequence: CASSSRQTNTEAFF. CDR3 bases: TGTGCCAGCAGCTCACGACAGACGAACACTGAAGCTTTCTTT.

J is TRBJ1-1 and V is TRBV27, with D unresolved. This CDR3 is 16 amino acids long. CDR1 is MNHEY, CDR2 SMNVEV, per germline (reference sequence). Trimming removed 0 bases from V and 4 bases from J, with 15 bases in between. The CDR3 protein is CASSLSEGIKITEAFF. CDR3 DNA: TGTGCCAGCAGTTTATCGGAGGGTATTAAGATCACTGAAGCTTTCTTT.

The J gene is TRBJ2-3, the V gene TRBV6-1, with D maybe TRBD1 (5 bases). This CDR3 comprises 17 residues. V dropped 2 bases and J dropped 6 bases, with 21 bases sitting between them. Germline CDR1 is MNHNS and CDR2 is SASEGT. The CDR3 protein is CASSELGQGVLGDTQYF. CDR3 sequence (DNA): TGTGCCAGCAGTGAACTCGGGCAGGGTGTTCTGGGGGATACGCAGTATTTT.

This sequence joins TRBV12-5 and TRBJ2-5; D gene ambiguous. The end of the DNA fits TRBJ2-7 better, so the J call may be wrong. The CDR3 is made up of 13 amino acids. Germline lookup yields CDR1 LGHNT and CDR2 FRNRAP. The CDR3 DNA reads TGTGCTAGTGGTTTGGTCCCTTCCTACGAGCAGTACTTC. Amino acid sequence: CASGLVPSYEQYF.

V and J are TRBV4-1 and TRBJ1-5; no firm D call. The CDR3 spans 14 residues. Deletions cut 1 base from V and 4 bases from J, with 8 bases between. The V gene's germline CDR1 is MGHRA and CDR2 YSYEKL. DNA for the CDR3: TGCGCCAGCAGCCAAGGGGCAGTAAATCAGCCCCAGCATTTT. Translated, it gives CASSQGAVNQPQHF.

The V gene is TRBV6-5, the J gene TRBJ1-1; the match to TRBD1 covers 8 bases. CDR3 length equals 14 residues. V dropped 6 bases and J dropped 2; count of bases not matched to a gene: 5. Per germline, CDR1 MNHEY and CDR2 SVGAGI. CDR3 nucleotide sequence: TGTGCCAGCAGCAGGACAGGGATTAACACTGAAGCTTTCTTT. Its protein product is CASSRTGINTEAFF.

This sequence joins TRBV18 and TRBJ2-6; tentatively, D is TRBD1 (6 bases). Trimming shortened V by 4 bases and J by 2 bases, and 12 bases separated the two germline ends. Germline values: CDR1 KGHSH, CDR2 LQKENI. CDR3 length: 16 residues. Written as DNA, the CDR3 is TGTGCCAGCTCACTTTCAACAGGGACTGGGGCCAACGTCCTGACTTTC. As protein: CASSLSTGTGANVLTF.

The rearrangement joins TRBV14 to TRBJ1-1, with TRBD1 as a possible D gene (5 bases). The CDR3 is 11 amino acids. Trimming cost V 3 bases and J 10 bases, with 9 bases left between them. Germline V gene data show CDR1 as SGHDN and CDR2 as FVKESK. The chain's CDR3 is CASSQGGGAFF. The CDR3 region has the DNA TGTGCCAGCAGCCAGGGGGGGGGAGCTTTCTTT.

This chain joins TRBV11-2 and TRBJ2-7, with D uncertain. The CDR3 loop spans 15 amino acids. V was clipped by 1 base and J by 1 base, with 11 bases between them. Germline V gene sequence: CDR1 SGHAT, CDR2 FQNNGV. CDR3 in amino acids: CASSLASAESYEQYF. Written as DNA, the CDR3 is TGTGCCAGCAGCTTAGCATCGGCTGAGTCCTACGAGCAGTACTTC.

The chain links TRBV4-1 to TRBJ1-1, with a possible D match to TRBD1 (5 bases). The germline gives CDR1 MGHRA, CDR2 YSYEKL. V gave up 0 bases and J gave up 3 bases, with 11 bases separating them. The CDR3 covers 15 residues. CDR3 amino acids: CASSQDLQEDTEAFF. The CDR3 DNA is TGCGCCAGCAGCCAAGACCTACAGGAAGACACTGAAGCTTTCTTT.